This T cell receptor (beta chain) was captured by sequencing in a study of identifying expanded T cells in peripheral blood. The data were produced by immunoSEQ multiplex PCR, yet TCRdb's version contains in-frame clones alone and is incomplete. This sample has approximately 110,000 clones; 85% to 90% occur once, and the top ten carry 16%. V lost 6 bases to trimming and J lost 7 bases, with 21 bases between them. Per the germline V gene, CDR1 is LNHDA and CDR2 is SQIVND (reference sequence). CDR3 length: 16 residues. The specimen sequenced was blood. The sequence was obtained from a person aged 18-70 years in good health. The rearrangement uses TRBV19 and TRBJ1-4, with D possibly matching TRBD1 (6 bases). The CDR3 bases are TGTGCCAGTAGCTTCACGCCGACAGGTGGCAGTGAAAAACTGTTTTTT. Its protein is CASSFTPTGGSEKLFF.